Included here is one T cell receptor (beta chain) sequence, with context. Antigen: not known. The data were obtained in a study of cytomegalovirus exposure and HLA in healthy donors. Study-level background: Most donors, about 77% of more than 300 genotyped, fell in the Caucasian-associated ancestry cluster. Overall study results and limits: Trimming of TCR beta V- and J-genes showed a link, identified in a later analysis, to a missense DCLRE1C variant. A few chains linked to CMV were shown in vitro to be specific for CMV antigens.

The length of the CDR3 is 14 residues. Germline V gene data show CDR1 as SGHRS and CDR2 as YFSETQ. The V gene end was trimmed by 4 bases and the J gene end by 2 bases; junction bases not matched to a gene: 4. Both 60 Vbeta primers and 13 Jbeta primers went into the PCR. Repertoires were generated with immunoSEQ multiplex PCR, while TCRdb's copy carries only in-frame clones and drops some. In the table there are fewer than 65,000 clones, more than 70% of which are singletons. The receptor was derived from a man younger than 35 in good health and CMV-seronegative. The chain uses TRBV5-1 and TRBJ1-1; 8 bases are shared with TRBD1. The sample comprised PBMCs. The CDR3 nucleotides are TGCGCCAGCAGCCAGGGGGCGGGCAACACTGAAGCTTTCTTT. Its translation: CASSQGAGNTEAFF.